The 15 T cell receptor beta chains given below trace back to one sample, sequenced in a study of T cell clonotyping in hematopoietic cell transplantation. The method was immunoSEQ multiplex PCR; TCRdb's version includes in-frame clones alone and lacks a portion of them. The table has roughly 17,000 clones, roughly 93% seen once. Time point denoted: recipient sample about 28 days before transplant, after cytoreduction. The sample consisted of peripheral blood mononuclear cells, taken before stem cell transplant. The receptors here all came from a man younger than 35 with biphenotypic leukemia. Some clones in this sample may be carry-over from other donors' samples.

V is TRBV4-1 and J is TRBJ1-2; a possible D gene is TRBD1 (5 bases). Between the trimmed V and J ends, which lost 3 bases and 2 bases, there was a span of 16 bases. The CDR3 consists of 16 residues. In germline, CDR1 is MGHRA, CDR2 YSYEKL. The CDR3 DNA sequence: TGCGCCAGCAGCCACCCCCGGGACTCTGGAAACTATGGCTACACCTTC. Its translation: CASSHPRDSGNYGYTF.

The J gene is TRBJ2-1, the V gene TRBV9, with 7 bases fitting TRBD2. With 0 bases clipped from V and 3 bases from J, the junction kept 9 bases outside the gene matches. CDR3 length: 17 residues. Per the germline V gene, CDR1 is SGDLS and CDR2 is YYNGEE. CDR3 in amino acids: CASSVEEVGRGYNEQFF. The DNA for the CDR3 is TGTGCCAGCAGCGTAGAGGAGGTGGGGAGGGGCTACAATGAGCAGTTCTTC.

The genes are TRBV5-1 and TRBJ1-1, with 8 bases matching TRBD1. CDR3 length: 15 amino acids. CDR1 is SGHRS and CDR2 is YFSETQ in the germline V gene. V was pared by 4 bases and J by 1 base, with 6 bases of the junction left unmatched. The CDR3 nucleotides read TGCGCCAGCAGCGCCTTGGGGACAGGGAACACTGAAGCTTTCTTT. As protein: CASSALGTGNTEAFF.

V usage is TRBV4-1 and J usage is TRBJ1-6; perhaps TRBD1 as D (5 bases). The germline V and J ends were trimmed by 1 base and 16 bases, with 11 bases remaining between them. CDR3 size: 12 residues. Germline V lookup: CDR1 MGHRA, CDR2 YSYEKL. Here the CDR3 reads CASSQGLGRLHF. The CDR3 DNA follows: TGCGCCAGCAGCCAAGGCTTGGGACGACTCCACTTT.

This clone has just one count. The J gene is TRBJ1-5, the V gene TRBV30, with unresolved D. This CDR3 region has 13 residues. With 0 bases removed from V and 1 base from J, the gap between germline ends came to 4 bases. Germline V gives CDR1 GTSNPN, CDR2 SVGIG (reference sequence). This CDR3 is CAWSVDSNQPQHF. The CDR3 nucleotides are TGTGCCTGGAGTGTCGACAGCAATCAGCCCCAGCATTTT.

This rearrangement joins TRBV10-3 to TRBJ1-3, with D perhaps TRBD1 (5 bases). From germline, CDR1 is ENHRY and CDR2 SYGVKD. The CDR3 spans 14 residues. V was pared by 4 bases and J by 2 bases, with 9 bases between. CDR3 in DNA: TGTGCCATCAGTGGGTTGGGACCTGGAAACACCATATATTTT. Translation gives CAISGLGPGNTIYF.

This clone was picked up one time. The chain links TRBV9 to TRBJ1-2, with 9 bases fitting TRBD1. The length of the CDR3 is 13 residues. Germline assignment: CDR1 SGDLS and CDR2 YYNGEE. The junction had 7 bases not matched to a gene; V was cut back by 0 bases and J by 13 bases. This CDR3 reads CASSVAWDRAPTF. The CDR3 DNA is TGTGCCAGCAGCGTAGCCTGGGACAGGGCGCCCACCTTC.

The gene calls are TRBV7-2 and TRBJ1-1, with 8 bases fitting TRBD1. This CDR3 is 17 amino acids long. Germline values: CDR1 SGHTA, CDR2 FQGNSA. With V trimmed by 4 bases and J by 4 bases, 14 bases remained unmatched. The CDR3 bases are TGTGCCAGCAGCTGGACGGGGACAGGCGGGGGTAGCACTGAAGCTTTCTTT. Protein product: CASSWTGTGGGSTEAFF.

This clone came up once. At one end, the junction sequence differs from germline, possibly due to a read error. The same CDR3 arises from other DNA sequences in this sample as well. This chain joins TRBV30 and TRBJ1-2; 10 bases match TRBD1. The CDR3 runs 12 residues. CDR1 and CDR2 from the germline V gene are GTSNPN and SVGIG (reference sequence). DNA for the CDR3: TGTGCCTCCGATGACAGGGGGCTAGGCTACACTTTC. Translated: CASDDRGLGYTF.

This chain connects TRBV29-1 to TRBJ1-2; D ambiguous. The CDR3 is made up of 14 amino acids. V was clipped by 3 bases and J by 1 base, with 12 bases between them. CDR1 is SQVTM, CDR2 ANQGSEA, per germline. The DNA for the CDR3 is TGCAGCGTTGATATAGTAGAACGTAACTATGGCTACACCTTC. Amino acid sequence: CSVDIVERNYGYTF.

As for this clone: An end of the junction does not agree with germline; a read error may underlie this. The gene calls are TRBV7-9 and TRBJ2-7; possibly TRBD2 for D (5 bases). CDR3 length: 12 residues. CDR1 is SEHNR, CDR2 FQNEAQ, per germline (reference sequence). In DNA, the CDR3 is TGTGCCAGCAGCTTTGATTTGGGCAGGCGGGACTTC. As protein: CASSFDLGRRDF. Based on the CDR3 plus reference TRBV7-9 and TRBJ2-7, the full variable domain is DTGVSQNPRHKITKRGQNVTFRCDPISEHNRLYWYRQTLGQGPEFLTYFQNEAQLEKSRLLSDRFSAERPKGSFSTLEIQRTEQGDSAMYLCASSFDLGRRDFGPGTRLTVT.

The J gene is TRBJ2-1, the V gene TRBV5-1; D possibly matches TRBD1 or TRBD2 (5 bases each). Trimming stripped 4 bases from V and 7 bases from J, with 18 bases between. This CDR3 contains 15 residues. Looked up from germline, CDR1 is SGHRS and CDR2 is YFSETQ. CDR3 sequence: CASSPRDPEENEQFF. CDR3 nucleotides: TGCGCCAGCAGCCCCCGGGACCCAGAGGAGAATGAGCAGTTCTTC.

V and J are TRBV11-2 and TRBJ2-5; unclear D gene. The germline V and J ends were trimmed by 5 bases and 6 bases, with 16 bases remaining between them. From germline, CDR1 is SGHAT and CDR2 FQNNGV. The CDR3 is made up of 14 amino acids. CDR3 amino acids: CASSPDLALQTQYF. The CDR3 nucleotides are TGTGCCAGCAGCCCCGACTTAGCTCTACAGACCCAGTACTTC.

The chain has TRBV5-1 and TRBJ2-2; D call uncertain. Trimming shortened V by 5 bases and J by 2 bases, and 10 bases separated the two germline ends. Germline V lookup: CDR1 SGHRS, CDR2 YFSETQ. There are 14 residues in the CDR3. CDR3 amino acids: CASSLDRNTGELFF. The CDR3 coding sequence is TGCGCCAGCAGTCTGGACCGAAACACCGGGGAGCTGTTTTTT.

V is TRBV30 and J is TRBJ2-7, with 10 bases fitting TRBD2. The CDR3 has 17 residues. Germline V gene data show CDR1 as GTSNPN and CDR2 as SVGIG (reference sequence). Losses at the gene ends were 1 base for V and 3 bases for J; bases not matched to a gene: 12. The CDR3 DNA reads TGTGCCTGGAGTGAGCCAGGTGGGGCTAGCGGGAGCTACGAGCAGTACTTC. Translation gives CAWSEPGGASGSYEQYF.